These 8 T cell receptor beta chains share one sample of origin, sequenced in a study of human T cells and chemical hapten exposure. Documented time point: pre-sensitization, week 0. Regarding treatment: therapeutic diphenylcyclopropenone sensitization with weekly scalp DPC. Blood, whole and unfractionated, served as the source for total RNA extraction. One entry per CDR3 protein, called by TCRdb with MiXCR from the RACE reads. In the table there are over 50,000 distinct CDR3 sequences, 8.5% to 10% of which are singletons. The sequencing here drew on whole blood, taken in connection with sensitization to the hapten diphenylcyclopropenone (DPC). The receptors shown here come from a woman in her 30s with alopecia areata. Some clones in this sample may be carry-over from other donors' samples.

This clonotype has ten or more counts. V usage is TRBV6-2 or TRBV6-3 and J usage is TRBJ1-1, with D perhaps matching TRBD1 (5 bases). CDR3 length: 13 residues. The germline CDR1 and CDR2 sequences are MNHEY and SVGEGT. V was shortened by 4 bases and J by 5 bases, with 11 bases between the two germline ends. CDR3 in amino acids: CASSSSGITEAFF. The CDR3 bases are TGTGCCAGCAGTTCCTCAGGGATTACTGAAGCTTTCTTT.

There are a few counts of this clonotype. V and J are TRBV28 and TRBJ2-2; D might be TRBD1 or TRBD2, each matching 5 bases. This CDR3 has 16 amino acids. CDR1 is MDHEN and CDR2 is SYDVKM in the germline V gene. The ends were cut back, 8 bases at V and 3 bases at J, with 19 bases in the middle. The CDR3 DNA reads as TGTGCCAGCGCTACCCGGCGGCAGGGAGACACCGGGGAGCTGTTTTTT. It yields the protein CASATRRQGDTGELFF.

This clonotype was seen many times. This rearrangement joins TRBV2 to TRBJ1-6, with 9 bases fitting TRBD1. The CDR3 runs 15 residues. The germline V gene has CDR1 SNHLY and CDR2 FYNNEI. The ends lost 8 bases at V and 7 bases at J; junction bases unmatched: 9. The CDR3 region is CASGQGRRLNSPLHF. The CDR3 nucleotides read TGTGCCAGCGGACAGGGGAGACGATTAAATTCACCCCTCCACTTT. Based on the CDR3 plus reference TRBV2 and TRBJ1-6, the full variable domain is EPEVTQTPSHQVTQMGQEVILRCVPISNHLYFYWYRQILGQKVEFLVSFYNNEISEKSEIFDDQFSVERPDGSNFTLKIRSTKLEDSAMYFCASGQGRRLNSPLHFGNGTRLTVT.

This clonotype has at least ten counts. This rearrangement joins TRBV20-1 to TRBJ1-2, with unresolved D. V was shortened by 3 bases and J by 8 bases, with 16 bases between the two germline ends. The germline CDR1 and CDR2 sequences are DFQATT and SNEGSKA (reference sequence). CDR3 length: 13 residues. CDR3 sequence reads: CSASSGRVDGYTF. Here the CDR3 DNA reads TGCAGTGCTAGTTCTGGGCGGGTGGACGGCTACACCTTC.

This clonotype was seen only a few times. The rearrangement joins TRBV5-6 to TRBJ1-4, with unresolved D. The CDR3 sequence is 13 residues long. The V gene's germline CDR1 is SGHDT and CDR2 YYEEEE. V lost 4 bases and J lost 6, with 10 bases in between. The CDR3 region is CASSLRTHEKLFF. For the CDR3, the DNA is TGTGCCAGCAGCCTGAGGACTCATGAAAAACTGTTTTTT.

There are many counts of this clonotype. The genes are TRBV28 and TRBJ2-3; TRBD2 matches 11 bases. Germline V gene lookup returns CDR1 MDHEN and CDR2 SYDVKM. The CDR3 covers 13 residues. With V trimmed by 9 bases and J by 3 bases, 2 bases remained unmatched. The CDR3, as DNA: TGTGCCAGTCGGACTAGCGGGACAGATACGCAGTATTTT. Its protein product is CASRTSGTDTQYF. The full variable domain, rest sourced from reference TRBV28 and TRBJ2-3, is DVKVTQSSRYLVKRTGEKVFLECVQDMDHENMFWYRQDPGLGLRLIYFSYDVKMKEKGDIPEGYSVSREKKERFSLILESASTNQTSMYLCASRTSGTDTQYFGPGTRLTVL.

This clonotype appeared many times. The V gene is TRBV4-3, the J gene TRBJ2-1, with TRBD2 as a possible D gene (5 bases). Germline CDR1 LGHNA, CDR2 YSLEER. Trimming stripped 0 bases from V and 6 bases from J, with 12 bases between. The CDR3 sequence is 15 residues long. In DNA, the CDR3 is TGCGCCAGCAGCCAAGATGGGTCTAGCATCAATGAGCAGTTCTTC. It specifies CASSQDGSSINEQFF.

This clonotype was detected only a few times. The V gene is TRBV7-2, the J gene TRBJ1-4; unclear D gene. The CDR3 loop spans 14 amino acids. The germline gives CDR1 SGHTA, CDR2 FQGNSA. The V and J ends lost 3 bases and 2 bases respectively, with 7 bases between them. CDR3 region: CASSFGSTNEKLFF. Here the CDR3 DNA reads TGTGCCAGCAGCTTCGGCTCGACTAATGAAAAACTGTTTTTT.